Below are 19 T cell receptor beta chains sequenced from a single sample in a study of blood T cell repertoires in COVID-19. Clones were read by immunoSEQ multiplex PCR, and TCRdb kept only the in-frame ones, dropping some. The sample includes around 140,000 clones, about 79% seen only once; the top ten take approximately 10%. Sequenced: peripheral blood. The receptors come from a man between 60 and 70 years old with active or convalescent COVID-19.

This clone was counted only a few times. V usage is TRBV4-3 and J usage is TRBJ1-1; tentative D call: TRBD1 (6 bases). The germline V gene encodes CDR1 LGHNA and CDR2 YSLEER. V was pared by 1 base and J by 5 bases, with 8 bases between. The CDR3 consists of 13 residues. CDR3 protein: CASSQGQATEAFF. The DNA of the CDR3 is TGCGCCAGCAGCCAAGGACAGGCAACTGAAGCTTTCTTT.

This sequence joins TRBV24-1 and TRBJ1-2, with 9 positions matching TRBD1. In germline, CDR1 is KGHDR, CDR2 SFDVKD. V gave up 5 bases and J gave up 4 bases; unmatched junction bases: 13. The CDR3 extends over 17 amino acids. As DNA, the CDR3 is TGTGCCACCAGTGTCGGGGGGGGACAGGGATTCGGCTATGGCTACACCTTC. Protein product: CATSVGGGQGFGYGYTF.

The V gene is TRBV5-6, the J gene TRBJ1-6; no clear D. The CDR3 extends over 18 amino acids. Germline V lookup: CDR1 SGHDT, CDR2 YYEEEE. The ends were cut back, 4 bases at V and 0 bases at J, with 17 bases in the middle. CDR3 in DNA: TGTGCCAGCAGCGGTGGACGGACTAGACTCTCCTATAATTCACCCCTCCACTTT. Its protein is CASSGGRTRLSYNSPLHF.

This clone was recorded only once. This rearrangement joins TRBV10-3 to TRBJ1-1, with 9 bases aligning to TRBD1. The CDR3 extends over 16 amino acids. From germline, CDR1 is ENHRY and CDR2 SYGVKD. V shed 8 bases and J 5 bases; nucleotides not matched to a gene: 15. CDR3 DNA sequence: TGTGCCATCGCGCGCGGGACAGGGTTCATCGGGACTGAAGCTTTCTTT. This encodes CAIARGTGFIGTEAFF.

V usage is TRBV2 and J usage is TRBJ1-4; 7 nucleotides agree with TRBD1. V was clipped by 7 bases and J by 6 bases; unmatched bases: 8. The CDR3 is 14 residues long. Looked up from germline, CDR1 is SNHLY and CDR2 is FYNNEI. The CDR3 reads CASINRGSHEKLFF. CDR3 coding DNA: TGTGCCAGCATCAACAGGGGAAGTCATGAAAAACTGTTTTTT.

The chain joins TRBV2 to TRBJ2-1; D uncertain. The length of the CDR3 is 10 residues. The V gene's germline CDR1 is SNHLY and CDR2 FYNNEI. V dropped 6 bases and J dropped 7 bases, with 4 bases sitting between them. CDR3 region: CASSQNEQFF. The DNA of the CDR3 is TGTGCCAGCAGCCAAAATGAGCAGTTCTTC. Complete variable domain (other parts from reference TRBV2 and TRBJ2-1): EPEVTQTPSHQVTQMGQEVILRCVPISNHLYFYWYRQILGQKVEFLVSFYNNEISEKSEIFDDQFSVERPDGSNFTLKIRSTKLEDSAMYFCASSQNEQFFGPGTRLTVL.

The chain joins TRBV3-1 (or the pseudogene TRBV3-2) to TRBJ2-2; TRBD2 agrees at 8 bases. V was pared by 4 bases and J by 5 bases, with 9 bases of the junction left unmatched. The CDR3 sequence is 16 residues long. CDR1 LGHDT and CDR2 YNNKEL come from the germline V gene (reference sequence). Here the CDR3 DNA reads TGTGCCAGCAGCCGGGGCGGGAGGCGGCGGACCGGGGAGCTGTTTTTT. This sequence encodes CASSRGGRRRTGELFF.

The V and J genes are TRBV20-1 and TRBJ1-2; possible D gene TRBD1, 6 bases. CDR3 length equals 12 residues. The V and J ends lost 3 bases and 5 bases respectively, with 10 bases between them. Germline V lookup: CDR1 DFQATT, CDR2 SNEGSKA (reference sequence). Here the CDR3 DNA reads TGCAGTGCTAGTGGGGGGCGGTATGGCTACACCTTC. This gives the protein CSASGGRYGYTF.

The chain recombines TRBV6-2 or TRBV6-3 with TRBJ2-5; TRBD2 is a possible D gene (6 bases). This CDR3 comprises 17 residues. Looked up from germline, CDR1 is MNHEY and CDR2 is SVGEGT. Trimming shortened V by 2 bases and J by 1 base, and 17 bases separated the two germline ends. The CDR3 coding sequence is TGTGCCAGCAGTTACGGGGTAGCGGTCCCACCCCAAGAGACCCAGTACTTC. Its protein is CASSYGVAVPPQETQYF.

The gene calls are TRBV18 and TRBJ1-2; 10 bases map to TRBD1. CDR1 KGHSH and CDR2 LQKENI come from the germline V gene. The trim removed 2 bases at V and 0 bases at J, leaving 6 bases unmatched. CDR3 length: 17 amino acids. CDR3 region: CASSPTGTGDTNYGYTF. CDR3 DNA sequence: TGTGCCAGCTCACCAACGGGGACAGGGGACACTAACTATGGCTACACCTTC.

V gene TRBV5-6 combines with J gene TRBJ2-2, with 9 nucleotides matching TRBD2. The CDR3 spans 19 residues. CDR1 and CDR2 from the germline V gene are SGHDT and YYEEEE. V dropped 0 bases and J dropped 2; count of bases not matched to a gene: 11. CDR3 in amino acids: CASSLVLGASGDNTGELFF. In DNA form, the CDR3 reads TGTGCCAGCAGCTTGGTTCTTGGGGCTAGCGGGGATAACACCGGGGAGCTGTTTTTT.

The rearrangement joins TRBV30 to TRBJ2-5, with 10 bases identical to TRBD2. The CDR3 is made up of 15 amino acids. Trimming cost V 2 bases and J 4 bases; bases outside gene matches: 7. Per germline, CDR1 GTSNPN and CDR2 SVGIG (reference sequence). CDR3 sequence (DNA): TGTGCCTGGAGTAGTTCGCGACTAGCGGGAGAGACCCAGTACTTC. Its protein product is CAWSSSRLAGETQYF.

The rearrangement joins TRBV30 to TRBJ2-1; 9 bases line up with TRBD2. J gave up 5 bases and V 6 bases, and 14 bases lay outside the gene matches. This CDR3 spans 16 amino acids. The germline V gene encodes CDR1 GTSNPN and CDR2 SVGIG (reference sequence). The DNA for the CDR3 is TGTGCCTGTAAATTAGCGGGGGCGCTAGACCACAATGAGCAGTTCTTC. This encodes CACKLAGALDHNEQFF.

The CDR3: CASSLGQVNEKLFF. Written as DNA, the CDR3 is TGTGCCAGCAGCTTGGGACAGGTTAATGAAAAACTGTTTTTT. V is TRBV11-2 and J is TRBJ1-4; 8 bases map to TRBD1. Germline CDR1 is SGHAT and CDR2 is FQNNGV. V dropped 3 bases and J dropped 4; count of bases not matched to a gene: 1. The CDR3 sequence is 14 residues long. Full variable domain (missing parts from reference TRBV11-2 and TRBJ1-4): EAGVAQSPRYKIIEKRQSVAFWCNPISGHATLYWYQQILGQGPKLLIQFQNNGVVDDSQLPKDRFSAERLKGVDSTLKIQPAKLEDSAVYLCASSLGQVNEKLFFGSGTQLSVL.

The chain combines TRBV5-4 with TRBJ1-2; D uncertain. Deletions cut 6 bases from V and 8 bases from J, with 17 bases between. CDR1 and CDR2 from the germline V gene are SGHNT and YYREEE (reference sequence). The CDR3 has 13 residues. The CDR3 coding sequence is TGTGCCAGCAACATCATCCAGGAAGGCGGCTACACCTTC. This gives the protein CASNIIQEGGYTF.

The rearrangement uses TRBV24-1 and TRBJ2-3, with 9 bases fitting TRBD2. The CDR3 runs 15 residues. Trimming removed 6 bases from V and 1 base from J; junction bases left unmatched: 4. Germline CDR1 is KGHDR and CDR2 is SFDVKD. The CDR3 reads CATSLAGDGTDTQYF. DNA for the CDR3: TGTGCCACCAGTTTAGCGGGAGATGGCACAGATACGCAGTATTTT.

The CDR3 sequence: CASSYSGGDTYGYTF. CDR3 nucleotides: TGTGCCAGCAGTTACTCAGGGGGGGATACCTATGGCTACACCTTC. The chain recombines TRBV6-6 with TRBJ1-2; perhaps TRBD1 as D (6 bases). The CDR3 is 15 residues long. Germline V CDR1 and CDR2: MNHNY, SVGAGI (reference sequence). V was clipped by 0 bases and J by 4 bases, with 12 bases between them.

V is TRBV5-1 and J is TRBJ2-5; TRBD1 matches 7 bases. The CDR3 sequence is 14 residues long. The trim removed 4 bases at V and 5 bases at J, leaving 8 bases unmatched. Germline V gene sequence: CDR1 SGHRS, CDR2 YFSETQ. The CDR3: CASSARQGYETQYF. In nucleotides, the CDR3 is TGCGCCAGCAGCGCCAGACAGGGTTATGAGACCCAGTACTTC.

The rearrangement joins TRBV19 to TRBJ1-5, with D tentatively TRBD1 (5 bases). Germline CDR1 is LNHDA and CDR2 is SQIVND (reference sequence). The CDR3 has 13 amino acids. V gave up 3 bases and J gave up 5 bases, with 8 bases separating them. CDR3 loop: CASSILGDQPQHF. The CDR3 DNA reads as TGTGCCAGTAGTATTTTAGGGGATCAGCCCCAGCATTTT. Looking up the rest from reference TRBV19 and TRBJ1-5 gives the full variable domain: DGGITQSPKYLFRKEGQNVTLSCEQNLNHDAMYWYRQDPGQGLRLIYYSQIVNDFQKGDIAEGYSVSREKKESFPLTVTSAQKNPTAFYLCASSILGDQPQHFGDGTRLSIL.